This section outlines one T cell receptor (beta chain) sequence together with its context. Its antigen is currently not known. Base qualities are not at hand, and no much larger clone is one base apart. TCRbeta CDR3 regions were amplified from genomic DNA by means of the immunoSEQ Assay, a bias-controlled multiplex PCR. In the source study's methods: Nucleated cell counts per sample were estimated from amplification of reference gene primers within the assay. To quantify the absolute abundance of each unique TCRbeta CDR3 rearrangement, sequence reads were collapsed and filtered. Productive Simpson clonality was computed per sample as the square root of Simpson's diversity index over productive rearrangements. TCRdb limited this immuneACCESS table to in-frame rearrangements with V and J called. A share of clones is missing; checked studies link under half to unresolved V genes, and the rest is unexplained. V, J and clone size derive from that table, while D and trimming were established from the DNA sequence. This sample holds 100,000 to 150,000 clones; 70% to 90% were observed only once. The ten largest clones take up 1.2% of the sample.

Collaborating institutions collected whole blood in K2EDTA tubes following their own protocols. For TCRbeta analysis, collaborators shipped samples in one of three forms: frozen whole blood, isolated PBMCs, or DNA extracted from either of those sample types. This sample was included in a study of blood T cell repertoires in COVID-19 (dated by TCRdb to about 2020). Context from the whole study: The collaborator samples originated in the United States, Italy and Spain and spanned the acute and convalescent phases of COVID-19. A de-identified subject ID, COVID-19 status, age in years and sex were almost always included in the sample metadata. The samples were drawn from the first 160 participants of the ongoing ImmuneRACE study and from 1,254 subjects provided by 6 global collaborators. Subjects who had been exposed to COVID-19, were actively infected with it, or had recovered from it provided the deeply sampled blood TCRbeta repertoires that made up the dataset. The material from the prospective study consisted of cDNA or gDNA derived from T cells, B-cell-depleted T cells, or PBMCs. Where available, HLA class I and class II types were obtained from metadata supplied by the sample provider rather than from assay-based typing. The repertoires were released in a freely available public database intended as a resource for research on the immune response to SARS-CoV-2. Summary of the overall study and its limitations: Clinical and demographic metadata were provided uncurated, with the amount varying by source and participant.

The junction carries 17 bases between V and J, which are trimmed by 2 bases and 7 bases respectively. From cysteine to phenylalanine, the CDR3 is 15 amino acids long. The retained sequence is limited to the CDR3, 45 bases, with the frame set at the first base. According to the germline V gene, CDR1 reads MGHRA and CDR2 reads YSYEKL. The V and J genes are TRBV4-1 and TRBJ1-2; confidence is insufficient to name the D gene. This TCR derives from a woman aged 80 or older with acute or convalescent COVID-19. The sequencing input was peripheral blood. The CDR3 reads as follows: CASSQPYSVRGGYTF. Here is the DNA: TGCGCCAGCAGCCAACCCTACAGCGTACGGGGTGGCTACACCTTC.